This TCR beta chain was identified during a study of cytomegalovirus exposure and HLA in healthy donors. General study points: Analysis performed later found more than 15,000 TCR beta sequences associated with HLA alleles at 0.05 false discovery rate. Analyses of presence/absence relied on an assumption of roughly uniform sequencing depth across donors. About 90% or about 30% of the time was how often most TCR beta V segments were productive, according to an earlier analysis. Analysis performed later showed TCR beta chains linked to HLA being more clonally expanded than equally common others.

With 60 Vbeta and 13 Jbeta primers, the PCR was carried out. Assay used: immunoSEQ multiplex PCR; TCRdb lists only in-frame clones, some missing. The profile covers 180,000 or so clones, with around 75% appearing a single time and around 8% taken by the ten largest. On this clone itself: Antigen unknown.

Germline lookup yields CDR1 SGHRS and CDR2 YFSETQ. Between the trimmed V and J ends, which lost 0 bases and 0 bases, there was a span of 9 bases. This CDR3 comprises 16 residues. The sample comprised PBMCs. The rearrangement joins TRBV5-1 to TRBJ2-2, with D tentatively TRBD1 (6 bases). The sequence was obtained from a woman in her thirties or forties in good health and CMV-seropositive. Here the CDR3 DNA reads TGCGCCAGCAGCTTGGAACAGGGCGCGAACACCGGGGAGCTGTTTTTT. Its protein product is CASSLEQGANTGELFF.